Detailed here is one T cell receptor beta chain. Antigen specificity is unknown. These data come from a study of shared clonotypes between healthy human individuals. The V and J ends lost 4 bases and 8 bases, in that order; junction bases with no gene match: 8. Germline-derived CDR1 and CDR2 are MGHDK and SYGVNS. The CDR3 contains 14 residues. Notes on the study in general: The study drew on few donors, limiting represented genetic and exposure-history diversity.

Assay used: immunoSEQ multiplex PCR; TCRdb lists only in-frame clones, some missing. The sample includes 2.5 million or so clones, about 92% of them seen just once. V is TRBV25-1 and J is TRBJ1-2; 9 positions agree with TRBD1. Sequenced sample: naive CD4+ T cells sorted from blood. The subset here: CD45RA+ positively selected. The clonotype comes from a man between 18 and 35 years old in good health. CDR3 nucleotides: TGTGCCAGCAGTGTCCATGTGGACAGGGGCGGCTACACCTTC. It specifies CASSVHVDRGGYTF.